This T cell receptor beta chain was profiled in a study of Ad26.COV2.S vaccination and SARS-CoV-2 variants. Study-wide context: Vaccine-arm donor from the placebo-controlled COV1001 Ad26.COV2.S trial.

The CDR3 length is 16 residues. V dropped 5 bases and J dropped 2; count of bases not matched to a gene: 10. Per the germline V gene, CDR1 is SGHAT and CDR2 is FQNNGV. The data were produced by immunoSEQ multiplex PCR, yet TCRdb's version contains in-frame clones alone and is incomplete. This sample has about 380,000 clones, with under 90% found just once. Regarding treatment: roughly 19 received Ad26.COV2.S at low or high dose, single or two shots; about 5 received placebo; per-sample allocation not given. Material that was analyzed had been drawn on day 63 after the first vaccine or placebo injection.

The chain uses TRBV11-2 and TRBJ2-5; TRBD2 matches 8 bases. Sequenced material: peripheral blood, taken in a trial of Ad26.COV2.S vaccine versus placebo. This receptor was identified in a person between 18 and 59 years old who received the Ad26.COV2.S COVID-19 vaccine or a placebo. The chain's CDR3 is CASSVGFGGGQETQYF. In nucleotides, the CDR3 is TGTGCCAGCAGCGTAGGATTCGGGGGGGGTCAAGAGACCCAGTACTTC.